The 27 T cell receptor beta chains in this list originate from one sample, sequenced in a study of shared clonotypes between healthy human individuals. Sequencing was performed with immunoSEQ multiplex PCR; in TCRdb, only in-frame clones are kept and a portion is missing. The table has millions of clones, approximately 94% seen once; the top ten hold roughly 1%. Cells designated naive CD8 were CD45RO-negative and were positively selected for CCR7, with terminally differentiated effector memory CD45RA+ cells excluded. Sequences were obtained from naive CD8+ T cells sorted from blood. These receptor sequences come from a man aged 18-30 years in good health.

Note on this clone: The same CDR3 is also encoded by other DNA sequences in this sample. The V gene is TRBV7-8, the J gene TRBJ2-1; 11 nucleotides match TRBD2. Per germline, CDR1 SGHVS and CDR2 FQNEAQ. The CDR3 has 18 amino acids. V gave up 1 base and J gave up 0 bases; unmatched junction bases: 5. The DNA for the CDR3 is TGTGCCAGCAGCTTAGGGCTAGCGGGGGGAAGCTCCTACAATGAGCAGTTCTTC. It is translated as CASSLGLAGGSSYNEQFF.

The chain combines TRBV11-2 with TRBJ2-7; TRBD1 matches at 7 bases. CDR1 and CDR2 from the germline V gene are SGHAT and FQNNGV. V trimming: 1 base; J trimming: 0 bases; junction bases outside the gene matches: 9. The CDR3 has 17 amino acids. The CDR3 reads CASSLVPLGQVSYEQYF. In DNA, the CDR3 is TGTGCCAGCAGCTTAGTGCCCCTCGGACAGGTCTCCTACGAGCAGTACTTC.

This chain joins TRBV9 and TRBJ2-3, with 8 bases matching TRBD2. The germline V gene has CDR1 SGDLS and CDR2 YYNGEE. This CDR3 contains 17 residues. V lost 0 bases to trimming and J lost 4 bases; unmatched junction nucleotides: 10. The CDR3 DNA reads TGTGCCAGCAGCGTAGAGGTAGCGGGGAGCCTAGCAGATACGCAGTATTTT. This codes for CASSVEVAGSLADTQYF.

This clone has only one observation. The chain is built from TRBV13 and TRBJ2-5, with a tentative D call TRBD2 (6 bases). Germline V gene data show CDR1 as PRHDT and CDR2 as FYEKMQ (reference sequence). The CDR3 is 13 residues long. V lost 5 bases, J lost 5 bases, and 12 bases lay in between. The CDR3: CASSREHDETQYF. CDR3 DNA sequence: TGTGCCAGCAGCCGGGAGCACGATGAGACCCAGTACTTC. Together with reference TRBV13 and TRBJ2-5, the CDR3 gives the full variable domain: AAGVIQSPRHLIKEKRETATLKCYPIPRHDTVYWYQQGPGQDPQFLISFYEKMQSDKGSIPDRFSAQQFSDYHSELNMSSLELGDSALYFCASSREHDETQYFGPGTRLLVL.

The chain uses TRBV25-1 and TRBJ1-1; D uncertain. The germline CDR1 and CDR2 sequences are MGHDK and SYGVNS. The CDR3 is 13 residues long. V lost 1 base, J lost 1 base, and 4 bases lay in between. DNA for the CDR3: TGTGCCAGCAGTGAATTCGGGAACACTGAAGCTTTCTTT. Its protein is CASSEFGNTEAFF.

This clone was counted a few times. The J gene is TRBJ2-3, the V gene TRBV18, with 11 bases matching TRBD2. This CDR3 region has 18 residues. The V segment lost 3 bases and the J segment 4 bases; nucleotides outside the gene matches: 12. The germline V gene encodes CDR1 KGHSH and CDR2 LQKENI. The CDR3 loop reads CASSPRARLAGTADTQYF. The CDR3 region has the DNA TGTGCCAGCTCACCGAGGGCTAGACTAGCGGGAACGGCAGATACGCAGTATTTT.

The chain carries TRBV28 and TRBJ2-7; no clear D gene. Trimming took off 4 bases at V and 2 bases at J, with 9 bases between the two ends. The CDR3 extends over 13 amino acids. Germline loops: CDR1 MDHEN, CDR2 SYDVKM. The CDR3 here is CASSWNGAYEQYF. The CDR3 coding sequence is TGTGCCAGCAGTTGGAACGGTGCCTACGAGCAGTACTTC.

The rearrangement links TRBV19 to TRBJ2-1, with D uncertain. Looked up from germline, CDR1 is LNHDA and CDR2 is SQIVND (reference sequence). This CDR3 is 15 amino acids long. The ends were cut back, 3 bases at V and 0 bases at J, with 9 bases in the middle. CDR3 DNA sequence: TGTGCCAGTAGTATTTCCCCGAGCTCCTACAATGAGCAGTTCTTC. This sequence encodes CASSISPSSYNEQFF. Filled out from reference TRBV19 and TRBJ2-1, the complete variable domain reads DGGITQSPKYLFRKEGQNVTLSCEQNLNHDAMYWYRQDPGQGLRLIYYSQIVNDFQKGDIAEGYSVSREKKESFPLTVTSAQKNPTAFYLCASSISPSSYNEQFFGPGTRLTVL.

In DNA, the CDR3 is TGTGCCAGCAGTTTATCCGGCCGGGGCGGCGGCTATGGCTACACCTTC. Translating it yields CASSLSGRGGGYGYTF. The rearrangement uses TRBV27 and TRBJ1-2; D is perhaps TRBD1 (5 bases). V was clipped by 0 bases and J by 4 bases, with 15 bases between them. The CDR3 has 16 amino acids. Germline-derived CDR1 and CDR2 are MNHEY and SMNVEV (reference sequence).

The J gene is TRBJ1-4, the V gene TRBV5-6; no clear D. The V and J ends lost 0 bases and 7 bases respectively, with 13 bases between them. This CDR3 contains 15 residues. From germline, CDR1 is SGHDT and CDR2 YYEEEE. The CDR3, as DNA: TGTGCCAGCAGCTTGGAGCGGTACGGGCCTGAAAAACTGTTTTTT. Its translation: CASSLERYGPEKLFF.

V and J are TRBV4-1 and TRBJ2-2; D is possibly TRBD2 (5 bases). CDR1 is MGHRA and CDR2 is YSYEKL in the germline V gene. V was clipped by 10 bases and J by 4 bases, with 16 bases between them. This CDR3 is 14 amino acids long. The CDR3 DNA follows: TGCGCCACCTCGGCGGGCAGATTCACCGGGGAGCTGTTTTTT. This sequence encodes CATSAGRFTGELFF.

The CDR3 bases are TGTGCCAGCAGCCCCCCGGGCGGGCTATCCTACGAGCAGTACTTC. Encoded protein: CASSPPGGLSYEQYF. This sequence joins TRBV7-6 and TRBJ2-7; possibly TRBD2 for D (5 bases). The CDR3 totals 15 residues. Germline V gives CDR1 SGHVS, CDR2 FNYEAQ. Between the trimmed V and J ends, which lost 5 bases and 1 base, there was a span of 15 bases.

The chain uses TRBV7-9 and TRBJ1-2; D is undetermined. Trimming pared 1 base from V and 3 bases from J, leaving 9 bases between. From germline, CDR1 is SEHNR and CDR2 FQNEAQ (reference sequence). The CDR3 is 14 amino acids. CDR3 DNA: TGTGCCAGCAGCTTAGGGGTTGAAGACTATGGCTACACCTTC. This translates into CASSLGVEDYGYTF.

The chain is built from TRBV2 and TRBJ2-2; 7 nucleotides agree with TRBD2. Trimming removed 10 bases from V and 5 bases from J; junction bases left unmatched: 4. The CDR3 totals 12 residues. Germline V gene data show CDR1 as SNHLY and CDR2 as FYNNEI. The CDR3 region has the DNA TGTGCCACCGGGGGGAGGACCGGGGAGCTGTTTTTT. Protein sequence: CATGGRTGELFF.

The chain recombines TRBV4-1 with TRBJ2-1; D perhaps matches TRBD2 (7 bases). CDR3 length: 16 amino acids. The germline V gene has CDR1 MGHRA and CDR2 YSYEKL. Trimming left V 1 base short and J 5 bases short, with 15 bases between. The CDR3 nucleotides are TGCGCCAGCAGCCAAGTGTACCAGCGGGACAACAATGAGCAGTTCTTC. Translation: CASSQVYQRDNNEQFF.

The chain employs TRBV5-6 and TRBJ1-6; TRBD1 is a possible D gene (6 bases). This CDR3 has 18 amino acids. The germline CDR1 and CDR2 sequences are SGHDT and YYEEEE. V lost 3 bases, J lost 8 bases, and 24 bases lay in between. The CDR3 DNA is TGTGCCAGCAGCTCACGACAGGACCATTTTGTTTTTGATTCACCCCTCCACTTT. Translated, it gives CASSSRQDHFVFDSPLHF. The whole variable domain, filled in from reference TRBV5-6 and TRBJ1-6, reads DAGVTQSPTHLIKTRGQQVTLRCSPKSGHDTVSWYQQALGQGPQFIFQYYEEEERQRGNFPDRFSGHQFPNYSSELNVNALLLGDSALYLCASSSRQDHFVFDSPLHFGNGTRLTVT.

V usage is TRBV5-6 and J usage is TRBJ2-3; TRBD1 agrees at 8 bases. This CDR3 is 18 amino acids long. J gave up 4 bases and V 0 bases, and 13 bases lay outside the gene matches. Per germline, CDR1 SGHDT and CDR2 YYEEEE. CDR3 sequence: CASSLAATGGLGPDTQYF. CDR3 DNA sequence: TGTGCCAGCAGCTTGGCGGCCACAGGGGGGCTGGGTCCAGATACGCAGTATTTT.

This chain uses TRBV30 with TRBJ1-4, with 7 positions matching TRBD1. Germline V gives CDR1 GTSNPN, CDR2 SVGIG (reference sequence). The CDR3 is 11 amino acids. With 8 bases clipped from V and 7 bases from J, the junction kept 4 bases outside the gene matches. The CDR3 nucleotides read TGTGCCGGACAGGAAGTTGAAAAACTGTTTTTT. This translates into CAGQEVEKLFF.

The V gene is TRBV5-6, the J gene TRBJ1-2, with D hard to call. Trimming took off 2 bases at V and 4 bases at J, with 9 bases between the two ends. The CDR3 covers 13 residues. Germline loops: CDR1 SGHDT, CDR2 YYEEEE. CDR3 sequence: CASSLLLGYGYTF. CDR3 coding DNA: TGTGCCAGCAGCTTACTGCTCGGCTATGGCTACACCTTC.

This clone was seen only a few times. The chain combines TRBV7-9 with TRBJ1-2; D uncertain. Germline CDR1 and CDR2: SEHNR and FQNEAQ (reference sequence). The CDR3 spans 14 residues. Trimming cost V 1 base and J 7 bases, with 13 bases left between them. CDR3 nucleotide sequence: TGTGCCAGCAGCTTAGGACACGCCGGTGGTGGCTACACCTTC. It encodes CASSLGHAGGGYTF.

The CDR3 nucleotides read TGTGCCAGCAGTCTAGGCGCAGATACGCAGTATTTT. Its protein product is CASSLGADTQYF. The chain carries TRBV7-6 and TRBJ2-3; no clear D gene. Germline V gene data show CDR1 as SGHVS and CDR2 as FNYEAQ. The CDR3 has 12 residues. Deletions cut 6 bases from V and 4 bases from J, with 8 bases between.

This clone appeared a single time. This chain links TRBV30 with TRBJ1-2, with 11 positions matching TRBD1. The CDR3 has 15 amino acids. Germline V gene sequence: CDR1 GTSNPN, CDR2 SVGIG (reference sequence). The junction had 16 bases not matched to a gene; V was cut back by 3 bases and J by 13 bases. CDR3 nucleotides: TGTGCCTGGAGCCATGGGGACAGGGGGGAGAGTTGGTGCACCTTC. Translated, it gives CAWSHGDRGESWCTF. The full variable domain, with the rest looked up from reference TRBV30 and TRBJ1-2, is SQTIHQWPATLVQPVGSPLSLECTVEGTSNPNLYWYRQAAGRGLQLLFYSVGIGQISSEVPQNLSASRPQDRQFILSSKKLLLSDSGFYLCAWSHGDRGESWCTFGSGTRLTVV.

Turning to this clone: This CDR3 is also generated by other DNA sequences in the sample. V gene TRBV18 combines with J gene TRBJ2-7, with 10 bases identical to TRBD1. Germline V gene data show CDR1 as KGHSH and CDR2 as LQKENI. The CDR3 totals 14 residues. The V segment lost 6 bases and the J segment 3 bases; nucleotides outside the gene matches: 5. CDR3 in amino acids: CASSPGTGDYEQYF. As DNA, the CDR3 is TGTGCCAGCTCCCCCGGGACAGGGGACTACGAGCAGTACTTC.

The chain joins TRBV27 to TRBJ2-1; D possibly corresponds to TRBD2 (6 bases). In germline, CDR1 is MNHEY, CDR2 SMNVEV (reference sequence). V lost 8 bases and J 9 bases, leaving 17 bases between the germline ends. The CDR3 runs to 13 residues. CDR3 protein: CASGDFPLPEQFF. The DNA of the CDR3 is TGTGCCAGCGGGGACTTCCCGTTACCTGAGCAGTTCTTC.

The chain employs TRBV7-8 and TRBJ2-5, with unresolved D. Trimming removed 5 bases from V and 1 base from J, with 11 bases in between. This CDR3 is built from 14 residues. CDR1 is SGHVS and CDR2 is FQNEAQ in the germline V gene. CDR3 amino acids: CASSPYALQETQYF. The DNA for the CDR3 is TGTGCCAGCAGCCCTTACGCCCTCCAAGAGACCCAGTACTTC.

A remark on this clone: This same CDR3 is encoded by further DNA sequences in the sample. The V and J genes are TRBV10-2 and TRBJ2-7, with a possible D match to TRBD1 (5 bases). Deletions cut 2 bases from V and 3 bases from J, with 8 bases between. Germline V lookup: CDR1 WSHSY, CDR2 SAAADI. The CDR3 has 13 residues. The CDR3 region has the DNA TGCGCCAGCAGTGAGGGACAAAACTACGAGCAGTACTTC. This translates into CASSEGQNYEQYF.

The V call is TRBV11-2, the J call TRBJ2-2; D is ambiguous. The V end lost 5 bases, the J end lost 0 bases, and 7 bases lay between the germline ends. The CDR3 consists of 14 residues. Germline V gene sequence: CDR1 SGHAT, CDR2 FQNNGV. The CDR3 DNA follows: TGTGCCAGCAGCCTGCTCGCGAACACCGGGGAGCTGTTTTTT. Encoded protein: CASSLLANTGELFF.